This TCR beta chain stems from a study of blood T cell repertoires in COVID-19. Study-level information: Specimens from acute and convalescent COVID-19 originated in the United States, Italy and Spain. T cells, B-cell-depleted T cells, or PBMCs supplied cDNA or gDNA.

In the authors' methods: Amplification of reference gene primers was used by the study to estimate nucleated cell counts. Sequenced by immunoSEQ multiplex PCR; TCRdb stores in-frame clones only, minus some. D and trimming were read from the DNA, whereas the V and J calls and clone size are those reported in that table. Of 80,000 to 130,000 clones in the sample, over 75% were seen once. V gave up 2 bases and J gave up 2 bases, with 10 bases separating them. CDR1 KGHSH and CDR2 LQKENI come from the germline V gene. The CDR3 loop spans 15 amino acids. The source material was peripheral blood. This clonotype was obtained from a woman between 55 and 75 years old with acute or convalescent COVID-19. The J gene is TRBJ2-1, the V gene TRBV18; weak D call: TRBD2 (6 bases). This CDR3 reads CASSPFASAYNEQFF. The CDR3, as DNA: TGTGCCAGCTCACCATTTGCTAGCGCCTACAATGAGCAGTTCTTC.